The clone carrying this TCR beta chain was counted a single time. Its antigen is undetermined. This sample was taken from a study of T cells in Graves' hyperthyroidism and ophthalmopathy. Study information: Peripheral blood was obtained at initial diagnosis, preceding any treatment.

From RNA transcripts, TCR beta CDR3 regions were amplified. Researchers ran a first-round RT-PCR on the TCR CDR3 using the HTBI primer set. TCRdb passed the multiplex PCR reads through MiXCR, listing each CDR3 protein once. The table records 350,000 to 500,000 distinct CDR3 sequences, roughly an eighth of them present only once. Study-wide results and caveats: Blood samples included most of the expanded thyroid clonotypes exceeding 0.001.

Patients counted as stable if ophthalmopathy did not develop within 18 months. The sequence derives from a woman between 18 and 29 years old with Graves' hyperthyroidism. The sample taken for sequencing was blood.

The CDR3 is CASSSIGVVNTEAFF. CDR3 nucleotide sequence: TGTGCCAGTAGTTCGATCGGGGTGGTGAACACTGAAGCTTTCTTT. The chain recombines TRBV19 with TRBJ1-1, with unresolved D. V lost 5 bases and J 0 bases, leaving 13 bases between the germline ends. Germline V lookup: CDR1 LNHDA, CDR2 SQIVND (reference sequence). CDR3 length equals 15 residues.